This TCR beta chain is drawn from a study of shared clonotypes between healthy human individuals. Study observations and caveats: The naive CD4 repertoires of several donors were compared, and around 5.1% of clonotypes were shared.

Here immunoSEQ multiplex PCR was the method, and the copy in TCRdb shows in-frame clones only, minus some. The table lists about 990,000 clones, around three quarters of them singletons. Turning to this clone: Its target is not known.

Germline-derived CDR1 and CDR2 are SGHTA and FQGNSA. V lost 0 bases and J lost 5; bases outside the gene matches: 2. The CDR3 contains 14 residues. This TCR was sampled from a man aged 18 to 29 in good health. Some clones in this sample may be carry-over from other donors' samples. Specimen: memory CD4+ T cells from PBMCs. As for subset: CD45RA-negative fraction. J is TRBJ2-7 and V is TRBV7-2; TRBD1 agrees at 9 bases. CDR3 DNA sequence: TGTGCCAGCAGCTTAGCTACAGGGGGCAACGAGCAGTACTTC. As protein: CASSLATGGNEQYF.